The sequence of this T cell receptor (beta chain) was determined in a study of blood T cell repertoires in COVID-19. Study-level information: Collection of acute and convalescent COVID-19 samples took place in the United States, Italy and Spain. Nucleic acid was either cDNA or gDNA, and it came from T cells, B-cell-depleted T cells, or PBMCs.

This CDR3 spans 17 amino acids. Germline assignment: CDR1 MDHEN and CDR2 SYDVKM. The ends were cut back, 1 base at V and 0 bases at J, with 13 bases in the middle. Original processing methods: Amplification of reference gene primers provided the estimated nucleated cell counts. The assay was immunoSEQ multiplex PCR, and TCRdb's table has in-frame clones only and misses some. The D gene and trimming were derived from the DNA, and the V and J assignments and clone size from that table. The sample contains 130,000 or so clones, 65% to 80% of which appear only once. The sequencing input was peripheral blood. The chain uses TRBV28 and TRBJ1-5; no reliable D call. This sequence was found in a man aged 50 to 59 with acute or convalescent COVID-19. CDR3 in amino acids: CASSLSLGHYSNQPQHF. In DNA, the CDR3 is TGTGCCAGCAGTTTATCCCTGGGTCACTATAGCAATCAGCCCCAGCATTTT.